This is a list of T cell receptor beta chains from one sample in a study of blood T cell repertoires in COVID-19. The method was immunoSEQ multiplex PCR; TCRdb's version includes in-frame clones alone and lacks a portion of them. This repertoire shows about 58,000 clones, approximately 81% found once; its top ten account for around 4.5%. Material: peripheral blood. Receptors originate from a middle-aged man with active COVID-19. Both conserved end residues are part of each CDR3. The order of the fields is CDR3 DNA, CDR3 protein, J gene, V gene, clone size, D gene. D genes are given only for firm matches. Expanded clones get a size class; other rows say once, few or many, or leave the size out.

cdr3_nt: TGTGCCAGCACCCTCGGGAGGGCCGGTTGGGAGACCCAGTACTTC; cdr3_aa: CASTLGRAGWETQYF; j_call: TRBJ2-5; v_call: TRBV28; clone_size: -; d_call: TRBD2
cdr3_nt: TGTGCCAGCAGTTTAGGGGTAGCGGGAGCCCAAGAGCAGTTCTTC; cdr3_aa: CASSLGVAGAQEQFF; j_call: TRBJ2-1; v_call: TRBV27; clone_size: -; d_call: TRBD2
cdr3_nt: TGTGCCAGCGCGGTGCGGGTCACAGATACGCAGTATTTT; cdr3_aa: CASAVRVTDTQYF; j_call: TRBJ2-3; v_call: TRBV6-5; clone_size: -; d_call: -
cdr3_nt: TGTGCCAGCAGCCAAGGTCCTGCGGGGGCAGAGACCCAGTACTTC; cdr3_aa: CASSQGPAGAETQYF; j_call: TRBJ2-5; v_call: TRBV2; clone_size: -; d_call: -
cdr3_nt: TGTGCCAGCAGCCAAGATAATGCGGCCCGGGGGGAGCAGTTCTTC; cdr3_aa: CASSQDNAARGEQFF; j_call: TRBJ2-1; v_call: TRBV3-1/TRBV3-2; clone_size: -; d_call: -
cdr3_nt: TGTGCCAGTACTCCGGGGGGAGAGACCCAGTACTTC; cdr3_aa: CASTPGGETQYF; j_call: TRBJ2-5; v_call: TRBV19; clone_size: -; d_call: TRBD2
cdr3_nt: TGTGCCAGCAGCCCCGGGACACATGTTCAGTTCTTC; cdr3_aa: CASSPGTHVQFF; j_call: TRBJ2-1; v_call: TRBV7-9; clone_size: -; d_call: -
cdr3_nt: TGCAGTGCTAGTCTCCTCGAGGTCGAGCAGTACTTC; cdr3_aa: CSASLLEVEQYF; j_call: TRBJ2-7; v_call: TRBV20-1; clone_size: -; d_call: -
cdr3_nt: TGTGCCAGTTCCCGGGACAGATCCTACAATGAGCAGTTCTTC; cdr3_aa: CASSRDRSYNEQFF; j_call: TRBJ2-1; v_call: TRBV19; clone_size: -; d_call: TRBD1
cdr3_nt: TGTGCCAGCAGTCCGGGACTAGCGGGTGTAAACAATGAGCAGTTCTTC; cdr3_aa: CASSPGLAGVNNEQFF; j_call: TRBJ2-1; v_call: TRBV28; clone_size: once; d_call: TRBD2
cdr3_nt: TGCGCCAGCAGCTCACAGGGTAATCAGCCCCAGCATTTT; cdr3_aa: CASSSQGNQPQHF; j_call: TRBJ1-5; v_call: TRBV5-1; clone_size: -; d_call: -
cdr3_nt: TGTGCCAGCAGCAAAGGCCAAGAGGAGGGACGCACCTACGAGCAGTACTTC; cdr3_aa: CASSKGQEEGRTYEQYF; j_call: TRBJ2-7; v_call: TRBV21-1; clone_size: -; d_call: -
cdr3_nt: TGTGCCACCAGTGACGGACTCTGGCAAGAGACCCAGTACTTC; cdr3_aa: CATSDGLWQETQYF; j_call: TRBJ2-5; v_call: TRBV24-1; clone_size: -; d_call: -
cdr3_nt: TGTGCCAGCAGCCAGGGGGCTGGCGGCGAGCAGTACTTC; cdr3_aa: CASSQGAGGEQYF; j_call: TRBJ2-7; v_call: TRBV6-5; clone_size: -; d_call: TRBD1
cdr3_nt: TGTGCCACCCGGGACAGACTCAATCAGCCCCAGCATTTT; cdr3_aa: CATRDRLNQPQHF; j_call: TRBJ1-5; v_call: TRBV15; clone_size: -; d_call: TRBD1
cdr3_nt: TGTGCCAGCAGCTTAGGGACTAGCGGGAGCGTCGGGACAGATACGCAGTATTTT; cdr3_aa: CASSLGTSGSVGTDTQYF; j_call: TRBJ2-3; v_call: TRBV11-3; clone_size: -; d_call: TRBD2
cdr3_nt: TGCGCCAGCAGCCAAGATGGATTGCGGGAGAGTAATGAGCAGTTCTTC; cdr3_aa: CASSQDGLRESNEQFF; j_call: TRBJ2-1; v_call: TRBV4-1; clone_size: -; d_call: TRBD2
cdr3_nt: TGTGCCAGCAGCTTAGATCCAGGATCCTACGAGCAGTACTTC; cdr3_aa: CASSLDPGSYEQYF; j_call: TRBJ2-7; v_call: TRBV7-7; clone_size: -; d_call: -
cdr3_nt: TGTGCCAGCAGCCCAGGGGCCCCCTACAATGAGCAGTTCTTC; cdr3_aa: CASSPGAPYNEQFF; j_call: TRBJ2-1; v_call: TRBV11-3; clone_size: -; d_call: -
cdr3_nt: TGCGCCAGCAGCTTTGATCCGCTACCCTCCTACAATGAGCAGTTCTTC; cdr3_aa: CASSFDPLPSYNEQFF; j_call: TRBJ2-1; v_call: TRBV5-1; clone_size: -; d_call: -
cdr3_nt: TGTGCCAGCAGCCGTGGGGGGATTCCAGATACGCAGTATTTT; cdr3_aa: CASSRGGIPDTQYF; j_call: TRBJ2-3; v_call: TRBV5-4; clone_size: -; d_call: -
cdr3_nt: TGTGCCAGCAGCACCGGGAGTTCGGAGACCCAGTACTTC; cdr3_aa: CASSTGSSETQYF; j_call: TRBJ2-5; v_call: TRBV7-2; clone_size: -; d_call: -
cdr3_nt: TGTGCCACCAGCAGAGATCGACCGGGGGATGAGCAGTTCTTC; cdr3_aa: CATSRDRPGDEQFF; j_call: TRBJ2-1; v_call: TRBV15; clone_size: -; d_call: -
cdr3_nt: TGCGCCAGCAGCCTCGGGACAGGGGAAGAAAAACTGTTTTTT; cdr3_aa: CASSLGTGEEKLFF; j_call: TRBJ1-4; v_call: TRBV4-1; clone_size: -; d_call: TRBD1
cdr3_nt: TGTGCCAGCACCCAACACGCCGGACTAGCGGGACCAGATACGCAGTATTTT; cdr3_aa: CASTQHAGLAGPDTQYF; j_call: TRBJ2-3; v_call: TRBV7-8; clone_size: -; d_call: TRBD2
cdr3_nt: TGTGCCAGCAGTTTATTGGGGACTAGCGGGAGTTACGAGCAGTACTTC; cdr3_aa: CASSLLGTSGSYEQYF; j_call: TRBJ2-7; v_call: TRBV27; clone_size: -; d_call: TRBD2
cdr3_nt: TGCGCCAGCAGACCAACTAGCGGGGCCGGGGAGCTGTTTTTT; cdr3_aa: CASRPTSGAGELFF; j_call: TRBJ2-2; v_call: TRBV10-1; clone_size: few; d_call: TRBD2
cdr3_nt: TGTGCCAGCAGCCCGCATAGGGGGGGCGTACTTGATAACTATGGCTACACCTTC; cdr3_aa: CASSPHRGGVLDNYGYTF; j_call: TRBJ1-2; v_call: TRBV5-8; clone_size: -; d_call: -
cdr3_nt: TGTGCCAGCAGTGAGGGGACTAGCGGGAGAGGAGAGACCCAGTACTTC; cdr3_aa: CASSEGTSGRGETQYF; j_call: TRBJ2-5; v_call: TRBV25-1; clone_size: -; d_call: TRBD2
cdr3_nt: TGTGCCAGCAGCTTGTTAGGGGAATATGGCTACACCTTC; cdr3_aa: CASSLLGEYGYTF; j_call: TRBJ1-2; v_call: TRBV5-4; clone_size: few; d_call: -
cdr3_nt: TGTGCCAGCAGCTTAGGAATGGGACAGGGGAGGGACACTGAAGCTTTCTTT; cdr3_aa: CASSLGMGQGRDTEAFF; j_call: TRBJ1-1; v_call: TRBV7-2; clone_size: once; d_call: TRBD1
cdr3_nt: TGTGCCAGCAGCCCCTGGACAGGGGAAGGAAACACCATATATTTT; cdr3_aa: CASSPWTGEGNTIYF; j_call: TRBJ1-3; v_call: TRBV28; clone_size: -; d_call: TRBD1
cdr3_nt: TGCAGTGCTAGTAAGGGGATCCCCGGAAACACCATATATTTT; cdr3_aa: CSASKGIPGNTIYF; j_call: TRBJ1-3; v_call: TRBV20-1; clone_size: -; d_call: -
cdr3_nt: TGCGCCAGCAGACCTAGTAATGAAAAACTGTTTTTT; cdr3_aa: CASRPSNEKLFF; j_call: TRBJ1-4; v_call: TRBV5-1; clone_size: -; d_call: -
cdr3_nt: TGTGCCAGCTCACCACAGTCGACAGGGACTCTGAGGTATAGCTATGGCTACACCTTC; cdr3_aa: CASSPQSTGTLRYSYGYTF; j_call: TRBJ1-2; v_call: TRBV18; clone_size: once; d_call: TRBD1
cdr3_nt: TGCAGCGTTGAGACAGATCCTTTCGGCTACACCTTC; cdr3_aa: CSVETDPFGYTF; j_call: TRBJ1-2; v_call: TRBV29-1; clone_size: -; d_call: -
cdr3_nt: TGTGCCAGTAGGGTCGGGGCTAGCGGATACAATGAGCAGTTCTTC; cdr3_aa: CASRVGASGYNEQFF; j_call: TRBJ2-1; v_call: TRBV19; clone_size: once; d_call: TRBD2
cdr3_nt: TGTGCCAGCGGGCCAGAGAGCACAGATACGCAGTATTTT; cdr3_aa: CASGPESTDTQYF; j_call: TRBJ2-3; v_call: TRBV13; clone_size: -; d_call: -
cdr3_nt: TGCGCCAGCAGCTTCTCGGTCACCGGGGAGCTGTTTTTT; cdr3_aa: CASSFSVTGELFF; j_call: TRBJ2-2; v_call: TRBV5-1; clone_size: -; d_call: -
cdr3_nt: TGCGCCAGCAGCTTGTATCCCTCCGAGGGTCAAGAAGCTTTCTTT; cdr3_aa: CASSLYPSEGQEAFF; j_call: TRBJ1-1; v_call: TRBV5-1; clone_size: -; d_call: -